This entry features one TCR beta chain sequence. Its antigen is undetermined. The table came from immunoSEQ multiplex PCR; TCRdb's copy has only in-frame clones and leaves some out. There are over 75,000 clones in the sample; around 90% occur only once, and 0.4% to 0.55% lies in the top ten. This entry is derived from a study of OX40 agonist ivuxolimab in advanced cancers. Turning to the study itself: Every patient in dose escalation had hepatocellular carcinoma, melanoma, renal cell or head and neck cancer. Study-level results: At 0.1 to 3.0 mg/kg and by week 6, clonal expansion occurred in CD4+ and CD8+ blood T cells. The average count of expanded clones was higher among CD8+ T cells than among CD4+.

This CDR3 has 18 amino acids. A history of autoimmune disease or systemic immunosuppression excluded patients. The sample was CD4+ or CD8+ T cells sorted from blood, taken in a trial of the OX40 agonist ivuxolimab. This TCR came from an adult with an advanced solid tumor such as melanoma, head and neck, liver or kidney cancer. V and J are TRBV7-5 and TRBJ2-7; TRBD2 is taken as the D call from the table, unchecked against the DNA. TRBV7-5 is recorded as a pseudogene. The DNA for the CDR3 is TGTGTCAGAAGTCTGATAGGGGAAGCGGGAGGTCCCTTCGACGAGCAGTACTTC. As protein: CVRSLIGEAGGPFDEQYF.